This T cell receptor (beta chain) stems from a study of cytomegalovirus exposure and HLA in healthy donors. The overall study: Clustering assigned about 80% of the approximately 390 genotyped donors to the Caucasian-associated ancestry cluster. Study results and caveats: The authors judged a highly shared variant cluster likely a sequencing artifact. The analysis excluded some indistinguishable V segments, including TRBV6-2 and TRBV6-3. Published work reported that the classifier diagnosed cytomegalovirus status with high specificity and sensitivity.

This CDR3 contains 14 residues. Germline loops: CDR1 SSHAT, CDR2 FNYEAQ (reference sequence). Concerning this clone: Its antigen is not identified. The junction and the germline gene differ at one end; a read error may be behind it.

Both 60 Vbeta primers and 13 Jbeta primers went into the PCR. Repertoires were generated with immunoSEQ multiplex PCR, while TCRdb's copy carries only in-frame clones and drops some. The sample contains over 100,000 clones, about 78% of which appear only once. Material for sequencing was PBMCs. The source is a man between 45 and 60 years old in good health and CMV-seropositive. This chain links TRBV7-7 with TRBJ2-1; D perhaps matches TRBD2 (7 bases). CDR3 sequence: CASSLDGGHNEQFF. CDR3 DNA: TGTGCTAGCAGCTTAGACGGGGGGCACAATGAGCAGTTCTTC.